A selection of T cell receptor beta chains follows, all from one sample in a study of cytomegalovirus exposure and HLA in healthy donors. Here immunoSEQ multiplex PCR was the method, and the copy in TCRdb shows in-frame clones only, minus some. This table holds about 180,000 clones, 70% to 85% found once. The sequencing sample was made of PBMCs. All receptors come from a girl aged 2 to 10 in good health and CMV-seropositive. CDR3s include the opening cysteine and the closing phenylalanine or tryptophan. Each record gives: clone size, V gene, D gene, J gene, CDR3 DNA, CDR3 protein. D genes are given only for firm matches. Some rows mark clone size as missing; the rest say once, few, many or name a class of expanded clone.

once	TRBV6-1	TRBD2	TRBJ2-1	TGTGCCAGCAGTGAACAGGGCAGGGCGAGCGGGAGGGCAAATGAGCAGTTCTTC	CASSEQGRASGRANEQFF
.	TRBV7-3	TRBD2	TRBJ2-4	TGTGCCAGCAGCTTAAATGGGGGGGTTCAAAACATTCAGTACTTC	CASSLNGGVQNIQYF
.	TRBV30	.	TRBJ2-7	TGTGCCTGGAGTGGATTCAGGGAAGCCTCCTACGAGCAGTACTTC	CAWSGFREASYEQYF
.	TRBV19	.	TRBJ1-2	TGTGCCAGTAGTTCGGGGGTATCCGGCTATGGCTACACCTTC	CASSSGVSGYGYTF
.	TRBV11-2	.	TRBJ1-2	TGTGCCAGCAGCCCGATTCGTGAGGGTGGATTGCGGGGCTACACCTTC	CASSPIREGGLRGYTF
once	TRBV5-1	TRBD1	TRBJ2-7	TGCGCCAGCAGCATCGGGACAGGGGGCTACGAGCAGTACTTC	CASSIGTGGYEQYF
few	TRBV5-6	.	TRBJ1-1	TGTGCCAGCAGCTTGGGCGCCTCCGGGGCTTTCTTT	CASSLGASGAFF
once	TRBV28	.	TRBJ2-5	TGTGCCAGCAGCCCTACAGGGATGGGGCGAGAGACCCAGTACTTC	CASSPTGMGRETQYF
.	TRBV27	.	TRBJ1-1	TGTGCCACACGAGCACGGAACACTGAAGCTTTCTTT	CATRARNTEAFF
many	TRBV7-3	TRBD1	TRBJ1-1	TGTGCCAGCAGCGTAGAGATACTGACAGGGGTCCCTGAAGCTTTCTTT	CASSVEILTGVPEAFF
few	TRBV29-1	.	TRBJ1-1	TGCAGCGTGGCGAACACTGAAGCTTTCTTT	CSVANTEAFF
.	TRBV4-1	TRBD2	TRBJ2-1	TGCGCCAGCAGCCCCCAGGGGAAGCGGGGGGGCCTTTCTGAGCAGTTCTTC	CASSPQGKRGGLSEQFF
.	TRBV28	TRBD1	TRBJ1-4	TGTGCCAGCAGTTTACAGGACAGGGTTGAGGGGAAACTGTTTTTT	CASSLQDRVEGKLFF
.	TRBV7-3	TRBD2	TRBJ2-7	TGTGCCAGCAGCCTTCTAGCGGGATGGGCCTACGAGCAGTACTTC	CASSLLAGWAYEQYF
.	TRBV7-9	TRBD2	TRBJ2-7	TGTGCCAGCAGCTTAGTGGATTGGACTAGCAGCCACTACGAGCAGTACTTC	CASSLVDWTSSHYEQYF
.	TRBV10-2	.	TRBJ2-7	TGCGCCAGCAGTGAGGTTGGCTTCTCCTACGAGCAGTACTTC	CASSEVGFSYEQYF
.	TRBV29-1	TRBD1	TRBJ2-7	TGCAGCGTCGGCGACAGGGGCGAGCAGTACTTC	CSVGDRGEQYF
.	TRBV25-1	.	TRBJ2-6	TGTGCCAGCACCGGACAGAATATTCGGTCTGGGGCCAACGTCCTGACTTTC	CASTGQNIRSGANVLTF
.	TRBV19	.	TRBJ2-7	TGTGCCAGTAGTATAGATCCAGGTCCCAACGAGCAGTACTTC	CASSIDPGPNEQYF
.	TRBV5-4	TRBD1	TRBJ2-2	TGTGCCAGCAGCCCAACACAGGGGCCCGCGAACACCGGGGAGCTGTTTTTT	CASSPTQGPANTGELFF
.	TRBV10-1	TRBD2	TRBJ2-3	TGCGCCAGCAGTGAAAGCGGGACTCAGGTGCAGTATTTT	CASSESGTQVQYF
.	TRBV4-1	.	TRBJ2-2	TGCGCCAGCAGCCAAGGTCTCAGGGCAGGGAACACCGGGGAGCTGTTTTTT	CASSQGLRAGNTGELFF
.	TRBV6-5	.	TRBJ1-1	TGTGCCAGCAGTTCTTCACTGGAAGCTTTCTTT	CASSSSLEAFF
.	TRBV5-4	.	TRBJ1-2	TGTGCCAGCAGCTCCGTGGGCAGGGGCTATGGCTACACCTTC	CASSSVGRGYGYTF
.	TRBV5-1	.	TRBJ2-5	TGCGCCAGCAGCTTGGAAGGGCGCTCGGGAGCCCAAGAGACCCAGTACTTC	CASSLEGRSGAQETQYF
.	TRBV4-1	.	TRBJ2-1	TGCGCCAGCAGCCAAGGATTACAGGGCTCCTACAATGAGCAGTTCTTC	CASSQGLQGSYNEQFF
.	TRBV6-1	.	TRBJ1-1	TGTGCCAGCAGCCGCGCCGGTTGGTTGAACACTGAAGCTTTCTTT	CASSRAGWLNTEAFF
.	TRBV2	.	TRBJ1-1	TGTGCCAGCAGCCCACCCCCGACAGGTTGGAACACTGAAGCTTTCTTT	CASSPPPTGWNTEAFF
.	TRBV6-1	TRBD1	TRBJ2-3	TGTGCCAGCAGTTCCCGGGACAGGGGTGTAGATACGCAGTATTTT	CASSSRDRGVDTQYF
.	TRBV11-3	.	TRBJ2-7	TGTGCCAGCAGCTTAATCGCTACCGCGCGCGAGCAGTACTTC	CASSLIATAREQYF
.	TRBV6-1	TRBD1	TRBJ1-6	TGTGCCAGCAAAAACAGGGGCGTCAATTCACCCCTCCACTTT	CASKNRGVNSPLHF
.	TRBV27	.	TRBJ2-1	TGTGCCAGCAGTTTACTCCTAGCCAATGAGCAGTTCTTC	CASSLLLANEQFF
.	TRBV4-1	.	TRBJ1-3	TGCGCCAGCAGCCAAGGAGCGGGGAACAGGGAGCTCGCTGGAAACACCATATATTTT	CASSQGAGNRELAGNTIYF
.	TRBV7-9	TRBD1	TRBJ1-2	TGTGCCAGCAGAGGGACAGGTTCAGACACCTTC	CASRGTGSDTF
.	TRBV4-1	TRBD2	TRBJ2-1	TGCGCCAGCAGACTGCTAGCGGGAGTTCGCAACAATGAGCAGTTCTTC	CASRLLAGVRNNEQFF
.	TRBV5-1	.	TRBJ1-5	TGCGCCAGCAGCCCCCGGGCCGGGGGGCAGCCCCAGCATTTT	CASSPRAGGQPQHF
.	TRBV29-1	.	TRBJ2-3	TGCAGCGTTGACAAGGGGGTGACTTCAGATACGCAGTATTTT	CSVDKGVTSDTQYF
.	TRBV30	TRBD1	TRBJ2-3	TGTGCCTGGAGCCGGACAGGGCGCACAGATACGCAGTATTTT	CAWSRTGRTDTQYF
.	TRBV5-1	.	TRBJ1-4	TGCGCCAGCAGCTTGGTGGACAGTGATGAAAAACTGTTTTTT	CASSLVDSDEKLFF
.	TRBV11-1	TRBD1	TRBJ1-6	TGTGCCAGCAGCTCGGGACAGGTGACTTCACCCCTCCACTTT	CASSSGQVTSPLHF
.	TRBV10-3	TRBD2	TRBJ2-5	TGTGCCATCAGTAAAGCGGGGGGGCGACAAGAGACCCAGTACTTC	CAISKAGGRQETQYF
few	TRBV10-1	TRBD1	TRBJ2-7	TGCGCCAGCAGCGCCGGGACAGATTACGAGCAGTACTTC	CASSAGTDYEQYF
.	TRBV7-9	.	TRBJ1-2	TGTGCCAGCAGCTTAAGGCCCGAGGGTGGCTACACCTTC	CASSLRPEGGYTF
.	TRBV7-2	.	TRBJ2-1	TGTGCCAGCAGCTTAGGATCTAGCGATTACAATGAGCAGTTCTTC	CASSLGSSDYNEQFF
.	TRBV6-6	.	TRBJ1-1	TGTGCCTCTTCGGGACTGATTTACACTGAAGCTTTCTTT	CASSGLIYTEAFF
.	TRBV30	.	TRBJ1-5	TGTGCCTGGAGCATAGCGGGCAATCAGCCCCAGCATTTT	CAWSIAGNQPQHF
.	TRBV2	.	TRBJ2-7	TGTGCCAGCAGTGAATTCCAGCAGGGGACGTCCTACGAGCAGTACTTC	CASSEFQQGTSYEQYF
.	TRBV5-1	.	TRBJ2-7	TGCGCCAGCAGCTTGCAGAACTCCTACGAGCAGTACTTC	CASSLQNSYEQYF
.	TRBV28	TRBD2	TRBJ2-7	TGTGCCAGCAGTTCAAACCCGGGACTAGCGGGTGACGAGCAGTACTTC	CASSSNPGLAGDEQYF
.	TRBV5-6	TRBD1	TRBJ1-2	TGTGCCAGCAGCAGACAGGGACCTCTTGGCTACACCTTC	CASSRQGPLGYTF
.	TRBV13	.	TRBJ2-3	TGTGCCAGCAGCCAGGGGAGGGGCACAGATACGCAGTATTTT	CASSQGRGTDTQYF
.	TRBV6-5	.	TRBJ2-7	TGTGCCAGCAGTTACTCATATACATACGAGCAGTACTTC	CASSYSYTYEQYF
once	TRBV10-1	.	TRBJ2-1	TGCGCCAGCAGTGGACGCAGGGGTACGGACTCCTACAATGAGCAGTTCTTC	CASSGRRGTDSYNEQFF
.	TRBV27	.	TRBJ1-2	TGTGCCAGCAGTTTAATGTCGGGCTATGGCTACACCTTC	CASSLMSGYGYTF